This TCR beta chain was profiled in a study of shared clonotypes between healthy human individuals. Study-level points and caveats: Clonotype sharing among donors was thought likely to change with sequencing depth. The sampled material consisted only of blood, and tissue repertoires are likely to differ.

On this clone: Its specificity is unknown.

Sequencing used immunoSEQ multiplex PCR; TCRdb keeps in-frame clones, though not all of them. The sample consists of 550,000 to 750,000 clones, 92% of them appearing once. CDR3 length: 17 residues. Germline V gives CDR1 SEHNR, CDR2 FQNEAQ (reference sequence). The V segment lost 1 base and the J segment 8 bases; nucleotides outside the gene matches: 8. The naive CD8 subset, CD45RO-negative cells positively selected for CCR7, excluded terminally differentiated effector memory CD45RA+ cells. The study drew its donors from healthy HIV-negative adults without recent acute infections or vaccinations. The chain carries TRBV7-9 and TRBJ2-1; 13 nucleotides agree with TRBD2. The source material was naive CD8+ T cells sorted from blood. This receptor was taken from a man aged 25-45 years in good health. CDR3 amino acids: CASSLDYRTSGSYEQFF. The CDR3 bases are TGTGCCAGCAGCTTAGATTACCGGACTAGCGGGAGCTATGAGCAGTTCTTC.